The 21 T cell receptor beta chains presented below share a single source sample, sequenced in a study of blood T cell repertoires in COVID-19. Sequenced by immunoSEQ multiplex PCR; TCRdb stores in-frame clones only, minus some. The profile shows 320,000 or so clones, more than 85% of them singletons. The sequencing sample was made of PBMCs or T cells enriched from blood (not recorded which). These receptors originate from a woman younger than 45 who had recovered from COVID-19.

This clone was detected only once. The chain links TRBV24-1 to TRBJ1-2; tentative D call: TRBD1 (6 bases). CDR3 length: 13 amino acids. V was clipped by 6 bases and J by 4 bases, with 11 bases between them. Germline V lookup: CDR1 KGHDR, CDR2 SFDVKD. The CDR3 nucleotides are TGTGCCACCAGTCCGGGACACACCTATGGCTACACCTTC. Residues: CATSPGHTYGYTF.

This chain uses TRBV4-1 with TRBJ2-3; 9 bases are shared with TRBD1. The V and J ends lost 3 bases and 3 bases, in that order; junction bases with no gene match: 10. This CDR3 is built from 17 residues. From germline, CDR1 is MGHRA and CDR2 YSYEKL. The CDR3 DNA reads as TGCGCCAGCAGCCAGTTGGGACAGGGCGGTAAGACAGATACGCAGTATTTT. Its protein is CASSQLGQGGKTDTQYF.

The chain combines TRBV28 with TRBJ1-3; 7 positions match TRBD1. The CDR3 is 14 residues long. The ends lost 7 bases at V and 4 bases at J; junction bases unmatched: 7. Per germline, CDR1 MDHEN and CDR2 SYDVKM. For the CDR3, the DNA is TGTGCCAGCACCCCAGGGACAGTAGGAAACACCATATATTTT. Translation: CASTPGTVGNTIYF.

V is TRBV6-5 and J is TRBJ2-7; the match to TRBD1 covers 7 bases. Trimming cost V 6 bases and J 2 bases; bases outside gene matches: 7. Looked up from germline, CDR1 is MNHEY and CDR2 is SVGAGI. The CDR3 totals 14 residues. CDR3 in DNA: TGTGCCAGCAGGCACCGACAGGGAACCTACGAGCAGTACTTC. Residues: CASRHRQGTYEQYF.

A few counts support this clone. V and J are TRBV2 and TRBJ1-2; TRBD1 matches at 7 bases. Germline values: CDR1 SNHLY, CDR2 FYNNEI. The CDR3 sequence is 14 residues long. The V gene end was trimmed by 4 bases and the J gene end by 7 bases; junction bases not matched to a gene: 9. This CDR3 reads CASSGLTGLAGYTF. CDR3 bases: TGTGCCAGCAGTGGCCTGACAGGGTTGGCTGGCTACACCTTC.

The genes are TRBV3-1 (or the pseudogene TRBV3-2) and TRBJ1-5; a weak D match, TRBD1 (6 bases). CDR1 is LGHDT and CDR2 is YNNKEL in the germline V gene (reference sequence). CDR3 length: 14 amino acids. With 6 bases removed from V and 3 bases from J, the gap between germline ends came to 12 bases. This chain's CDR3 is CASSLGHYNQPQHF. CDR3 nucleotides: TGTGCCAGCAGTCTGGGACACTACAATCAGCCCCAGCATTTT.

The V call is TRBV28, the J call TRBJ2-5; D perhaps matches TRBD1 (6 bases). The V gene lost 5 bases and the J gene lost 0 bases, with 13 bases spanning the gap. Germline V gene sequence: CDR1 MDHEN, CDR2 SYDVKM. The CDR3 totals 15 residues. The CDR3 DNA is TGTGCCAGCAGTCTTCCTACAGGGTACCAAGAGACCCAGTACTTC. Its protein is CASSLPTGYQETQYF. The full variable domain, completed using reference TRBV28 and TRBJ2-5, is DVKVTQSSRYLVKRTGEKVFLECVQDMDHENMFWYRQDPGLGLRLIYFSYDVKMKEKGDIPEGYSVSREKKERFSLILESASTNQTSMYLCASSLPTGYQETQYFGPGTRLLVL.

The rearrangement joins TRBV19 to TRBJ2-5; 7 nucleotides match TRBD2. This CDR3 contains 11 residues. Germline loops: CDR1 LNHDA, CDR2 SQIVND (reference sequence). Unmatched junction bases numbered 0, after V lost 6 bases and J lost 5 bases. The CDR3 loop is CASRGGETQYF. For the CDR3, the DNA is TGTGCCAGTAGGGGGGGGGAGACCCAGTACTTC.

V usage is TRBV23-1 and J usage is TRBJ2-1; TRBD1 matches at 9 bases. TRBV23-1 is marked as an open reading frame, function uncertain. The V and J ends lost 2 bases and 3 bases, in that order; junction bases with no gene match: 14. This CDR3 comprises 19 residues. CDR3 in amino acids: CASSQRRVEGTGYYNEQFF. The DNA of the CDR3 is TGCGCCAGCAGTCAAAGACGTGTTGAGGGGACAGGGTACTACAATGAGCAGTTCTTC.

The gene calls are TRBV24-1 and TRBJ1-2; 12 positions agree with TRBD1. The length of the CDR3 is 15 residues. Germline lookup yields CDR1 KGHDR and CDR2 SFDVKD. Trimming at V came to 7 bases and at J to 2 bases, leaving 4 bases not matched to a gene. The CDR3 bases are TGTGCCACCAGGCCGGGACAGGGGGCGAACTATGGCTACACCTTC. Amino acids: CATRPGQGANYGYTF.

The CDR3 loop is CASSSRSSGNTIYF. As DNA, the CDR3 is TGTGCCAGCAGCTCGCGGAGCTCTGGAAACACCATATATTTT. The chain carries TRBV7-9 and TRBJ1-3; D is unresolved. The V end was cut by 4 bases, the J end by 0 bases, with 7 bases between. The CDR3 has 14 residues. The germline V gene has CDR1 SEHNR and CDR2 FQNEAQ (reference sequence).

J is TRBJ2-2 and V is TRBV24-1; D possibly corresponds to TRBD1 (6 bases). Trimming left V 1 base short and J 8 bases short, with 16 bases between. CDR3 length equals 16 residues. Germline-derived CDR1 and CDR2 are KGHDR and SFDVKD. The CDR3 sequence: CATSDLPSMGAGELFF. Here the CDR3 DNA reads TGTGCCACCAGTGATTTACCTAGCATGGGGGCTGGGGAGCTGTTTTTT.

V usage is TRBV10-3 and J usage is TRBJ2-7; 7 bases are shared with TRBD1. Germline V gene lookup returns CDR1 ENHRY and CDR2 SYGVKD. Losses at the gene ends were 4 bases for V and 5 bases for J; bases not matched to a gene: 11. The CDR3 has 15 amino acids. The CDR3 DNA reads TGTGCCATCAGTGGATCGCGAGACAGGGTAAACGAGCAGTACTTC. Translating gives CAISGSRDRVNEQYF.

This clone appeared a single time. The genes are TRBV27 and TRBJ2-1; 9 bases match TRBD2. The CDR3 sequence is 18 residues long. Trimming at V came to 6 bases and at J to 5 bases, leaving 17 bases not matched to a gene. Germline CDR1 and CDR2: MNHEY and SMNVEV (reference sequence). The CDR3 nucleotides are TGTGCCAGCAGCCCGGGACTAGCCGTCCCTGGGAGGAACAATGAGCAGTTCTTC. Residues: CASSPGLAVPGRNNEQFF.

The CDR3 DNA follows: TGCGCCAGCAGCCAAGATCGAGGGGGCCGGGGCTATGGCTACACCTTC. It is translated as CASSQDRGGRGYGYTF. The chain couples TRBV4-3 to TRBJ1-2; 7 nucleotides align to TRBD1. The CDR3 has 16 residues. Germline V gene data show CDR1 as LGHNA and CDR2 as YSLEER. Germline trimming cut 0 bases from V and 4 bases from J; bases unmatched to any gene: 8.

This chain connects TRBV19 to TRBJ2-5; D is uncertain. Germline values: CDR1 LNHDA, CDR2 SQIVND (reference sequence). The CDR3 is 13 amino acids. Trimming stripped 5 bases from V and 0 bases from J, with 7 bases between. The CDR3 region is CASSVHYQETQYF. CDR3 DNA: TGTGCCAGTAGTGTGCACTACCAAGAGACCCAGTACTTC.

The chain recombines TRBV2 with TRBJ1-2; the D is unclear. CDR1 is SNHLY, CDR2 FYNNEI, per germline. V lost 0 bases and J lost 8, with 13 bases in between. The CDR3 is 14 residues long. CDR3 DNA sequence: TGTGCCAGCAGTGAAGCGTTGACCGCAGGAGGCTACACCTTC. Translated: CASSEALTAGGYTF.

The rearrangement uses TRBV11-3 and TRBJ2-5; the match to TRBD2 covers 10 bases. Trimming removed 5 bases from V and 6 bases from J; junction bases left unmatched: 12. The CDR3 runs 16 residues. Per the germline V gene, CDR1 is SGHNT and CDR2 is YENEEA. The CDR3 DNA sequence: TGTGCCAGCAGCGCCAGCCCTTTAGCGGGGGGACAGACCCAGTACTTC. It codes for CASSASPLAGGQTQYF.

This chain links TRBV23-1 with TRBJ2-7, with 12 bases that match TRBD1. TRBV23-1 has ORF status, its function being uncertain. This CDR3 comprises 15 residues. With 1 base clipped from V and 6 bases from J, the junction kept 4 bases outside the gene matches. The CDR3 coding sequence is TGCGCCAGCAGTCAATTCGGGACAGGGGGCTTCGAGCAGTACTTC. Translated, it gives CASSQFGTGGFEQYF.

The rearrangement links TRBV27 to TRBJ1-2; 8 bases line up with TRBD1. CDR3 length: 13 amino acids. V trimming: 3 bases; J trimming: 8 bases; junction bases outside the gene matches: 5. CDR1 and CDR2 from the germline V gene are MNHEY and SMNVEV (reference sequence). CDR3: CASSFGTGGGYTF. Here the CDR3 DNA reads TGTGCCAGCAGTTTCGGGACAGGCGGAGGCTACACCTTC.

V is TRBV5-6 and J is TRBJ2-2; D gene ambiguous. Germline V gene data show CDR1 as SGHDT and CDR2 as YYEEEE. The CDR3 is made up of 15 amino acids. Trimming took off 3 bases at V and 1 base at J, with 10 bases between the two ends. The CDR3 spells CASSSGLMNTGELFF. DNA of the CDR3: TGTGCCAGCAGCTCGGGTCTCATGAACACCGGGGAGCTGTTTTTT. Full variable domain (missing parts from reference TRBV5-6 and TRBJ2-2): DAGVTQSPTHLIKTRGQQVTLRCSPKSGHDTVSWYQQALGQGPQFIFQYYEEEERQRGNFPDRFSGHQFPNYSSELNVNALLLGDSALYLCASSSGLMNTGELFFGEGSRLTVL.